Presented here are 30 T cell receptor beta chains from one specimen sequenced in a study of blood T cell repertoires in COVID-19. The data were produced by immunoSEQ multiplex PCR, yet TCRdb's version contains in-frame clones alone and is incomplete. The sample consists of around 270,000 clones, roughly 85% of them appearing once. Sequencing was carried out using PBMCs or T cells enriched from blood (not recorded which). All receptors derive from a woman aged 25 to 39 who had recovered from COVID-19.

CDR3 in DNA: TGTGCCAGTAGCCGGGAGGCAGGGCGCACAGATACGCAGTATTTT. It is translated as CASSREAGRTDTQYF. The V call is TRBV19, the J call TRBJ2-3, with TRBD2 matching 7 bases. CDR3 length: 15 amino acids. V lost 6 bases, J lost 1 base, and 7 bases stayed unmatched. Germline V CDR1 and CDR2: LNHDA, SQIVND (reference sequence).

The J gene is TRBJ1-4, the V gene TRBV6-5, with D unresolved. Germline CDR1 and CDR2: MNHEY and SVGAGI. The CDR3 runs to 13 residues. V lost 8 bases to trimming and J lost 4 bases, with 11 bases between them. For the CDR3, the DNA is TGTGCCAGCGGATCGGGAGGTAATGAAAAACTGTTTTTT. Translated: CASGSGGNEKLFF.

The chain is built from TRBV11-2 and TRBJ1-3; no reliable D call. The CDR3 extends over 17 amino acids. Trimming took 4 bases from V and 0 from J, leaving 16 bases between them. Germline V gene sequence: CDR1 SGHAT, CDR2 FQNNGV. In nucleotides, the CDR3 is TGTGCCAGCAGCTCCCGTGTCAGCGGTTCCTCTGGAAACACCATATATTTT. It specifies CASSSRVSGSSGNTIYF.

This clone was seen ten or more times. The chain links TRBV24-1 to TRBJ1-4; D unresolved. This CDR3 comprises 14 residues. Germline V gene lookup returns CDR1 KGHDR and CDR2 SFDVKD. Trimming cost V 5 bases and J 0 bases, with 6 bases left between them. CDR3 amino acids: CATSGGTTNEKLFF. The CDR3 nucleotides read TGTGCCACCAGTGGCGGAACAACTAATGAAAAACTGTTTTTT.

This clone was picked up one time. CDR3 nucleotide sequence: TGTGCCAGCAGTGAGCGGGAGATACACGAGCAGTACTTC. Protein product: CASSEREIHEQYF. The chain has TRBV6-1 and TRBJ2-7, with 7 bases identical to TRBD2. The length of the CDR3 is 13 residues. The J segment lost 5 bases and the V segment lost 3 bases, leaving 4 bases of the junction unmatched. The germline CDR1 and CDR2 sequences are MNHNS and SASEGT.

J is TRBJ2-1 and V is TRBV5-1; 12 bases match TRBD1. Germline V CDR1 and CDR2: SGHRS, YFSETQ. With 5 bases clipped from V and 7 bases from J, the junction kept 7 bases outside the gene matches. The CDR3 extends over 15 amino acids. This chain's CDR3 is CASSQGQGAGNEQFF. CDR3 nucleotide sequence: TGCGCCAGCAGTCAGGGACAGGGGGCGGGAAATGAGCAGTTCTTC. The variable domain in full, with the rest retrieved from reference TRBV5-1 and TRBJ2-1, is KAGVTQTPRYLIKTRGQQVTLSCSPISGHRSVSWYQQTPGQGLQFLFEYFSETQRNKGNFPGRFSGRQFSNSRSEMNVSTLELGDSALYLCASSQGQGAGNEQFFGPGTRLTVL.

The CDR3 loop is CASYPWTGYGYTF. CDR3 DNA sequence: TGTGCCAGCTACCCTTGGACAGGGTATGGCTACACCTTC. The chain links TRBV28 to TRBJ1-2, with 8 bases lining up with TRBD1. CDR3 size: 13 residues. V gave up 8 bases and J gave up 5 bases; unmatched junction bases: 7. The germline CDR1 and CDR2 sequences are MDHEN and SYDVKM.

J is TRBJ2-6 and V is TRBV18; the match to TRBD2 covers 7 bases. The V gene's germline CDR1 is KGHSH and CDR2 LQKENI. With 3 bases clipped from V and 4 bases from J, the junction kept 15 bases outside the gene matches. The CDR3 loop spans 19 amino acids. The CDR3 loop reads CASSPSGGSGLSGANVLTF. CDR3 bases: TGTGCCAGCTCACCGTCGGGGGGATCAGGGCTCTCAGGGGCCAACGTCCTGACTTTC.

The chain combines TRBV14 with TRBJ2-7, with D tentatively TRBD1 (5 bases). The V gene's germline CDR1 is SGHDN and CDR2 FVKESK. Trimming took off 2 bases at V and 5 bases at J, with 16 bases between the two ends. The CDR3 totals 15 residues. DNA of the CDR3: TGTGCCAGCAGCCAAACTTTTTCAGGGTTTGACGAGCAGTACTTC. It translates to CASSQTFSGFDEQYF.

CDR3 sequence (DNA): TGTGCCAGCTCGCACGGACAGGGGGACGGTGGCTACACCTTC. As protein: CASSHGQGDGGYTF. The genes are TRBV18 and TRBJ1-2; 10 bases are shared with TRBD1. Trimming removed 6 bases from V and 7 bases from J; junction bases left unmatched: 8. Per germline, CDR1 KGHSH and CDR2 LQKENI. This CDR3 region has 14 residues.

The rearrangement uses TRBV2 and TRBJ1-2; tentatively, D is TRBD1 (6 bases). Trimming removed 5 bases from V and 0 bases from J, with 16 bases in between. Germline CDR1 SNHLY, CDR2 FYNNEI. This CDR3 contains 16 residues. The CDR3 coding sequence is TGTGCCAGCAGTAGCGGGACACCTTATACTAACTATGGCTACACCTTC. It is translated as CASSSGTPYTNYGYTF.

CDR3 in DNA: TGTGCCGTCTCAGGGGGTTGGCTCACTGAAGCTTTCTTT. Amino acids: CAVSGGWLTEAFF. The chain joins TRBV12-3 or TRBV12-4 to TRBJ1-1; 7 nucleotides match TRBD1. The CDR3 consists of 13 residues. With 11 bases clipped from V and 4 bases from J, the junction kept 10 bases outside the gene matches.

This sequence joins TRBV25-1 and TRBJ1-2; no clear D gene. Germline CDR1 is MGHDK and CDR2 is SYGVNS. V was shortened by 2 bases and J by 4 bases, with 17 bases between the two germline ends. This CDR3 has 16 amino acids. The CDR3 region is CASSEKASKPAYGYTF. In DNA form, the CDR3 reads TGTGCCAGCAGTGAAAAAGCTTCTAAACCTGCCTATGGCTACACCTTC.

The chain couples TRBV28 to TRBJ2-2; no definite D call. Trimming stripped 4 bases from V and 4 bases from J, with 10 bases between. The CDR3 runs to 14 residues. Per the germline V gene, CDR1 is MDHEN and CDR2 is SYDVKM. The DNA of the CDR3 is TGTGCCAGCAGTTCTTCTTTCCCCACCGGGGAGCTGTTTTTT. Translation gives CASSSSFPTGELFF.

This chain uses TRBV5-4 with TRBJ2-6; 7 bases map to TRBD1. The CDR3 sequence is 18 residues long. V was pared by 1 base and J by 2 bases, with 9 bases of the junction left unmatched. The germline V gene has CDR1 SGHNT and CDR2 YYREEE (reference sequence). The CDR3 reads CASSLRLGGTAGANVLTF. Here the CDR3 DNA reads TGTGCCAGCAGCTTGCGTCTAGGGGGCACGGCTGGGGCCAACGTCCTGACTTTC. Filled out from reference TRBV5-4 and TRBJ2-6, the complete variable domain reads ETGVTQSPTHLIKTRGQQVTLRCSSQSGHNTVSWYQQALGQGPQFIFQYYREEENGRGNFPPRFSGLQFPNYSSELNVNALELDDSALYLCASSLRLGGTAGANVLTFGAGSRLTVL.

The chain joins TRBV27 to TRBJ1-6; no clear D. Per germline, CDR1 MNHEY and CDR2 SMNVEV (reference sequence). This CDR3 has 14 amino acids. V was pared by 5 bases and J by 7 bases, with 12 bases between. In DNA, the CDR3 is TGTGCCAGCAGTCCCCTACAGAGAAATTCACCCCTCCACTTT. Its translation is CASSPLQRNSPLHF.

Concerning this clone: Other DNA sequences in the same sample also yield this CDR3. V usage is TRBV28 and J usage is TRBJ1-2; D is unclear. Trimming stripped 2 bases from V and 8 bases from J, with 9 bases between. Germline assignment: CDR1 MDHEN and CDR2 SYDVKM. CDR3 length: 12 amino acids. The CDR3 sequence: CASSLGQGGYTF. The CDR3 bases are TGTGCCAGCAGTTTAGGGCAAGGCGGCTACACCTTC.

This chain connects TRBV7-2 to TRBJ2-6; unclear D gene. The V gene lost 5 bases and the J gene lost 0 bases, with 8 bases spanning the gap. Per germline, CDR1 SGHTA and CDR2 FQGNSA. The CDR3 spans 15 residues. The chain's CDR3 is CASSPQISGANVLTF. The CDR3 nucleotides are TGTGCCAGCAGCCCGCAGATCTCTGGGGCCAACGTCCTGACTTTC.

The chain links TRBV30 to TRBJ1-6; perhaps TRBD1 as D (6 bases). Germline lookup yields CDR1 GTSNPN and CDR2 SVGIG (reference sequence). Deletions cut 1 base from V and 7 bases from J, with 11 bases between. The CDR3 is 14 amino acids. Here the CDR3 DNA reads TGTGCCTGGAGTGGAGGACAGAGGAATTCACCCCTCCACTTT. This sequence encodes CAWSGGQRNSPLHF.

This clone was detected a few times. The chain combines TRBV30 with TRBJ1-5; 8 nucleotides line up with TRBD1. Germline-derived CDR1 and CDR2 are GTSNPN and SVGIG (reference sequence). Trimming at V came to 5 bases and at J to 6 bases, leaving 9 bases not matched to a gene. CDR3 length equals 14 residues. The CDR3 nucleotides are TGTGCCTGGGGGTGGCAGGGGGCAGGTCAGCCCCAGCATTTT. As protein: CAWGWQGAGQPQHF.

The V and J genes are TRBV27 and TRBJ2-3; tentatively, D is TRBD1 (5 bases). The length of the CDR3 is 15 residues. The V gene lost 3 bases and the J gene lost 1 base, with 11 bases spanning the gap. Germline CDR1 is MNHEY and CDR2 is SMNVEV (reference sequence). The CDR3 DNA reads as TGTGCCAGCAGTTTTTATCTCAGGGGCACAGATACGCAGTATTTT. It is translated as CASSFYLRGTDTQYF.

The V call is TRBV19, the J call TRBJ2-7; D ambiguous. The germline gives CDR1 LNHDA, CDR2 SQIVND (reference sequence). The CDR3 is 13 residues long. V was shortened by 2 bases and J by 7 bases, with 12 bases between the two germline ends. The CDR3 nucleotides read TGTGCCAGTAGTATAATAGTCTCGCGGGAGCAGTACTTC. Protein: CASSIIVSREQYF.

The rearrangement links TRBV2 to TRBJ2-3; a possible D gene is TRBD2 (6 bases). Trimming took 7 bases from V and 6 from J, leaving 17 bases between them. The CDR3 spans 14 residues. Germline CDR1 is SNHLY and CDR2 is FYNNEI. In nucleotides, the CDR3 is TGTGCCAGCAAAGGTAGATTAGCGGTCGATACGCAGTATTTT. It is translated as CASKGRLAVDTQYF.

The chain uses TRBV27 and TRBJ2-2; D is unresolved. CDR3 size: 15 residues. V was cut by 6 bases and J by 2 bases, with 13 bases left in between. CDR1 MNHEY and CDR2 SMNVEV come from the germline V gene (reference sequence). CDR3 sequence: CASRTMLTNTGELFF. DNA for the CDR3: TGTGCCAGCAGAACTATGCTGACTAACACCGGGGAGCTGTTTTTT.

This clone was recorded a few times. The V call is TRBV15, the J call TRBJ2-7, with 9 bases that match TRBD1. V gave up 4 bases and J gave up 5 bases; unmatched junction bases: 9. Per germline, CDR1 LNHNV and CDR2 YYDKDF (reference sequence). The CDR3 is made up of 15 amino acids. The CDR3 sequence is CATSIHGQGRDEQYF. CDR3 bases: TGTGCCACCAGCATCCACGGACAGGGGAGGGACGAGCAGTACTTC.

The chain carries TRBV28 and TRBJ1-4, with a possible D match to TRBD1 (5 bases). Trimming removed 1 base at V and 0 bases at J, with 9 bases between. Germline CDR1 MDHEN, CDR2 SYDVKM. The CDR3 is made up of 16 amino acids. For the CDR3, the DNA is TGTGCCAGCAGTTTATTTCAGGGCGCAACTAATGAAAAACTGTTTTTT. This codes for CASSLFQGATNEKLFF.

The chain employs TRBV27 and TRBJ2-7; unclear D gene. Germline V gene data show CDR1 as MNHEY and CDR2 as SMNVEV (reference sequence). The CDR3 loop spans 17 amino acids. V shed 5 bases and J shed 1 base, with 21 bases lying between them. The CDR3 is CASSVLGSGSGSYEQYF. The CDR3 nucleotides are TGTGCCAGCAGTGTTCTGGGCTCCGGTTCTGGGTCCTACGAGCAGTACTTC.

The J gene is TRBJ2-1, the V gene TRBV7-9; D gene uncertain. This CDR3 region has 14 residues. Trimming removed 1 base from V and 10 bases from J, with 14 bases in between. The germline V gene has CDR1 SEHNR and CDR2 FQNEAQ (reference sequence). This chain's CDR3 is CASSLEVGLREQFF. The CDR3 nucleotides are TGTGCCAGCAGCTTAGAGGTTGGGCTACGCGAGCAGTTCTTC.

Judged by abundance, this clone is medium-sized. J is TRBJ2-1 and V is TRBV7-3; D not resolved. Germline CDR1 reads SGHTA; CDR2 reads FQGTGA. V lost 1 base and J lost 5, with 3 bases in between. The CDR3 sequence is 12 residues long. The CDR3 DNA reads TGTGCCAGCAGCTTAATCAACAATGAGCAGTTCTTC. Amino acid sequence: CASSLINNEQFF.

The V call is TRBV15, the J call TRBJ1-1, with 12 positions matching TRBD1. The CDR3 extends over 17 amino acids. The V gene's germline CDR1 is LNHNV and CDR2 YYDKDF (reference sequence). V lost 0 bases, J lost 11 bases, and 13 bases stayed unmatched. The CDR3 here is CATSRDRDRGLMFGAFF. DNA for the CDR3: TGTGCCACCAGCAGAGATCGGGACAGGGGGCTAATGTTTGGTGCTTTCTTT.